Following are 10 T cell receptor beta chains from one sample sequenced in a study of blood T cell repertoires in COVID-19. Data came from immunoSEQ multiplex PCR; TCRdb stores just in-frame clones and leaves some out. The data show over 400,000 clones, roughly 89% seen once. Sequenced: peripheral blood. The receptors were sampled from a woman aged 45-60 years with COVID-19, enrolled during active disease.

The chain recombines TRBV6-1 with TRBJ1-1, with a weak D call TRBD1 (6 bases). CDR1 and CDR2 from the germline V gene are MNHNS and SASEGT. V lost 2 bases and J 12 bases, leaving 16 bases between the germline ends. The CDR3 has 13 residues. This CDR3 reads CASSEIRGEPSFF. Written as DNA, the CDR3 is TGTGCCAGCAGTGAAATCAGGGGAGAACCGTCTTTCTTT.

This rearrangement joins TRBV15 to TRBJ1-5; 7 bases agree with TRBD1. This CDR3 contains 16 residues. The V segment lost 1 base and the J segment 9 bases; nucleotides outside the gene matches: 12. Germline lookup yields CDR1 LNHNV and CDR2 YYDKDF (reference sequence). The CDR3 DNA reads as TGTGCCACCAGCAGAGGGTCAGGTCAGGGGGGTATGCCCCAGCATTTT. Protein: CATSRGSGQGGMPQHF.

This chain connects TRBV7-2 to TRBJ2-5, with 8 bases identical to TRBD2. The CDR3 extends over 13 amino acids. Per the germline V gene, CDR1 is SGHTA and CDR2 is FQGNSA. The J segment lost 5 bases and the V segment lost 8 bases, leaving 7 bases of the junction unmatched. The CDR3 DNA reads TGTGCCAGCGCGGGGGGTCCGCGGGAGACCCAGTACTTC. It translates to CASAGGPRETQYF.

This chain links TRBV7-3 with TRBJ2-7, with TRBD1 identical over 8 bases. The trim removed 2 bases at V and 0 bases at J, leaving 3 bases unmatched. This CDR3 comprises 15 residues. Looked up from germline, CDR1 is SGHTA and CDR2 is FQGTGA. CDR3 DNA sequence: TGTGCCAGCAGCTTATCAGGGGGCCCCTCCTACGAGCAGTACTTC. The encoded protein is CASSLSGGPSYEQYF. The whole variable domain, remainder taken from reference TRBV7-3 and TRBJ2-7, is GAGVSQTPSNKVTEKGKYVELRCDPISGHTALYWYRQSLGQGPEFLIYFQGTGAADDSGLPNDRFFAVRPEGSVSTLKIQRTERGDSAVYLCASSLSGGPSYEQYFGPGTRLTVT.

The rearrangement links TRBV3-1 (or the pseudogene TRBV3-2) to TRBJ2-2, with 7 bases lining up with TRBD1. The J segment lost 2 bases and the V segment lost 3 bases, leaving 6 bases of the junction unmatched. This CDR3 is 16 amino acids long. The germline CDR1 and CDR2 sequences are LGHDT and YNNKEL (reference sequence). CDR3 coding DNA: TGTGCCAGCAGCCACCAGACAGGGCCAAACACCGGGGAGCTGTTTTTT. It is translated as CASSHQTGPNTGELFF.

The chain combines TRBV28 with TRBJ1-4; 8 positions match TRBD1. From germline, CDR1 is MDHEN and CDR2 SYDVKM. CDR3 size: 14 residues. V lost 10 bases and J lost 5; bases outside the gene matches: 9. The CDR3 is CATGRTGLNEKLFF. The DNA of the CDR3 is TGTGCCACCGGACGGACAGGGTTGAATGAAAAACTGTTTTTT.

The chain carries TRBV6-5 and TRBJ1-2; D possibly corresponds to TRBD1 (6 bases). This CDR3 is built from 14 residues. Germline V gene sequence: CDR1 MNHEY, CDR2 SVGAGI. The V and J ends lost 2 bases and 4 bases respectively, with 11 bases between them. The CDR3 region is CASSYRGGFYGYTF. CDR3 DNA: TGTGCCAGCAGTTACAGGGGGGGGTTCTATGGCTACACCTTC.

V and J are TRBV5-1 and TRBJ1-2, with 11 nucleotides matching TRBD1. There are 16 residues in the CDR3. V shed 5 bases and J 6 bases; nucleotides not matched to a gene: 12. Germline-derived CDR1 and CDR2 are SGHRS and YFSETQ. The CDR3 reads CASSFTGTGGGHGYTF. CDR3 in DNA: TGCGCCAGCAGTTTCACCGGGACAGGGGGTGGACATGGCTACACCTTC.

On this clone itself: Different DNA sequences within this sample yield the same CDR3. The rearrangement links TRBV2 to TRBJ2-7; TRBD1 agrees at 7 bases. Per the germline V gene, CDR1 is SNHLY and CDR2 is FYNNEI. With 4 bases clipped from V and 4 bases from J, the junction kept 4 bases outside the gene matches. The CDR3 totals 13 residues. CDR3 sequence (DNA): TGTGCCAGCAGTGTTGGCAGGGGGTACGAGCAGTACTTC. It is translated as CASSVGRGYEQYF.

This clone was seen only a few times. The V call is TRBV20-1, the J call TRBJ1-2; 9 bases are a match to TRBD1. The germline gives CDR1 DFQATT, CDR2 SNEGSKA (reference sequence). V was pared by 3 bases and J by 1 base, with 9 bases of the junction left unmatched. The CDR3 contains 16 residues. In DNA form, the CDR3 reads TGCAGTGCTAGTACTGGACAGGGGCAGGGTAACTATGGCTACACCTTC. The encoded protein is CSASTGQGQGNYGYTF.